One sample yielded the 5 T cell receptor beta chains listed below, sequenced in a study of Ad26.COV2.S vaccination and SARS-CoV-2 variants. Treatment of the sample: 15 to 20 received Ad26.COV2.S at low or high dose, single or two shots; 5 received placebo; per-sample allocation not given. Sample collection was performed on day 63 after the first vaccine or placebo injection. Method: immunoSEQ multiplex PCR; TCRdb's copy keeps in-frame clones and lacks some. The sample contains about 500,000 clones, about 89% of which appear only once. Specimen: peripheral blood, collected in a trial of Ad26.COV2.S vaccine versus placebo. The receptors originated from a person aged 18-60 years who received the Ad26.COV2.S COVID-19 vaccine or a placebo.

The chain couples TRBV19 to TRBJ2-1; 8 bases agree with TRBD2. In germline, CDR1 is LNHDA, CDR2 SQIVND (reference sequence). Trimming at V came to 5 bases and at J to 4 bases, leaving 13 bases not matched to a gene. The CDR3 has 17 amino acids. The CDR3 sequence is CASSPGGGRGTYNEQFF. Written as DNA, the CDR3 is TGTGCCAGTAGTCCAGGCGGGGGGCGGGGGACTTACAATGAGCAGTTCTTC.

The gene calls are TRBV3-1 (or the pseudogene TRBV3-2) and TRBJ2-7; TRBD1 agrees at 9 bases. The trim removed 4 bases at V and 2 bases at J, leaving 6 bases unmatched. The CDR3 runs 15 residues. CDR1 is LGHDT, CDR2 YNNKEL, per germline (reference sequence). This CDR3 reads CASSLLGTGTYEQYF. The CDR3 region has the DNA TGTGCCAGCAGCCTCCTCGGGACAGGGACCTACGAGCAGTACTTC.

In nucleotides, the CDR3 is TGCGCCAGCAGCCAAGGAGGGGGTAAAGACACTGAAGCTTTCTTT. Amino acid sequence: CASSQGGGKDTEAFF. The V gene is TRBV4-3, the J gene TRBJ1-1; D may be TRBD1 (6 bases). The CDR3 totals 15 residues. Germline V gene lookup returns CDR1 LGHNA and CDR2 YSLEER. The germline V and J ends were trimmed by 1 base and 3 bases, with 12 bases remaining between them.

The chain recombines TRBV19 with TRBJ2-3; D is possibly TRBD1 (6 bases). CDR1 is LNHDA and CDR2 is SQIVND in the germline V gene (reference sequence). V was clipped by 4 bases and J by 4 bases, with 15 bases between them. The CDR3 contains 15 residues. The CDR3 DNA sequence: TGTGCCAGTAGTAAGGGGTATGGGGGCGCAGATACGCAGTATTTT. This codes for CASSKGYGGADTQYF. The full variable domain, its missing parts supplied by reference TRBV19 and TRBJ2-3, is DGGITQSPKYLFRKEGQNVTLSCEQNLNHDAMYWYRQDPGQGLRLIYYSQIVNDFQKGDIAEGYSVSREKKESFPLTVTSAQKNPTAFYLCASSKGYGGADTQYFGPGTRLTVL.

This clone came up once. The gene calls are TRBV7-2 and TRBJ2-2; 10 positions match TRBD2. Germline-derived CDR1 and CDR2 are SGHTA and FQGNSA. This CDR3 has 16 amino acids. Losses at the gene ends were 2 bases for V and 5 bases for J; bases not matched to a gene: 5. The CDR3 DNA reads TGTGCCAGCAGCTTATTACCTAGCGGGGGAACCGGGGAGCTGTTTTTT. Protein: CASSLLPSGGTGELFF.